Listed below are T cell receptor beta chains from one sample, sequenced in a study of T cell responses to AZD1222 COVID-19 vaccine. The data were produced by immunoSEQ multiplex PCR, yet TCRdb's version contains in-frame clones alone and is incomplete. The table records 45,000 to 55,000 clones, roughly 80% of them present only once. The sequencing here drew on peripheral blood, taken on day 0 of AZD1222 vaccination. The receptors derive from an adult in good health. CDR3s include the opening cysteine and the closing phenylalanine or tryptophan. Fields, in order: J gene, CDR3 length, V gene, clone size, D gene, CDR3 protein, CDR3 DNA. D genes are given only for firm matches. The size field is filled for only some rows; it gives once, few, many or a size class.

TRBJ1-2	14	TRBV7-9	.	.	CASSLAERIDGYTF	TGTGCCAGCAGCTTAGCCGAGAGAATAGATGGCTACACCTTC
TRBJ1-2	17	TRBV7-8	few	TRBD1	CASSLGTGGHANYGYTF	TGTGCCAGCAGCTTAGGGACAGGGGGTCACGCTAACTATGGCTACACCTTC
TRBJ2-7	16	TRBV7-9	.	TRBD2	CASSLGGGPVTYEQYF	TGTGCCAGCAGCTTAGGCGGGGGGCCCGTGACCTACGAGCAGTACTTC
TRBJ1-6	19	TRBV27	.	.	CASSFTAGPTSSYNSPLHF	TGTGCCAGCAGTTTTACGGCAGGGCCGACAAGCTCCTATAATTCACCCCTCCACTTT
TRBJ1-1	16	TRBV6-6	.	TRBD1	CASSLGQGAMNTEAFF	TGTGCCAGCAGTTTGGGACAGGGGGCAATGAACACTGAAGCTTTCTTT
TRBJ2-2	15	TRBV4-1	.	.	CASSQGLINTGELFF	TGCGCCAGCAGCCAAGGACTAATAAACACCGGGGAGCTGTTTTTT
TRBJ2-1	16	TRBV4-1	few	TRBD1	CASSQENRGVYNEQFF	TGCGCCAGCAGCCAAGAAAACAGGGGGGTCTACAATGAGCAGTTCTTC
TRBJ2-1	14	TRBV19	.	.	CASSIGGGGNEQFF	TGTGCCAGTAGTATAGGAGGAGGGGGAAATGAGCAGTTCTTC
TRBJ1-1	14	TRBV27	once	TRBD1	CASRQGAMNTEAFF	TGTGCCAGCAGACAGGGGGCCATGAACACTGAAGCTTTCTTT
TRBJ2-1	14	TRBV7-2	.	.	CASSLQFRANEQFF	TGTGCCAGCAGCTTGCAGTTTAGGGCGAATGAGCAGTTCTTC
TRBJ1-5	14	TRBV19	few	.	CASSQPWGNQAQHF	TGTGCCAGTAGTCAGCCCTGGGGCAATCAAGCCCAGCATTTT
TRBJ2-2	15	TRBV18	.	.	CASSPRHYNTGELFF	TGTGCCAGCTCACCGAGGCACTACAACACCGGGGAGCTGTTTTTT
TRBJ1-1	15	TRBV6-2/TRBV6-3	.	.	CASSYSTAAETEAFF	TGTGCCAGCAGTTACTCGACAGCGGCGGAAACTGAAGCTTTCTTT
TRBJ2-1	12	TRBV9	.	.	CASSVVVYEQFF	TGTGCCAGCAGCGTAGTGGTCTATGAGCAGTTCTTC
TRBJ1-1	17	TRBV7-9	few	.	CASSRKPGGDPNTEAFF	TGTGCCAGCAGCCGGAAGCCTGGGGGGGACCCGAACACTGAAGCTTTCTTT
TRBJ2-1	16	TRBV27	.	TRBD2	CASSLSSGRALGEQFF	TGTGCCAGCAGTTTGTCTAGCGGGAGGGCCTTGGGTGAGCAGTTCTTC
TRBJ2-5	13	TRBV5-8	.	.	CASSWGLSKTQYF	TGTGCCAGCAGCTGGGGCCTGTCCAAGACCCAGTACTTC
TRBJ1-2	15	TRBV7-9	few	TRBD1	CASSLDRGVIYGYTF	TGTGCCAGCAGCCTGGACAGGGGGGTGATCTATGGCTACACCTTC
TRBJ1-1	17	TRBV7-9	.	TRBD1	CASSSHDLQGARTEAFF	TGTGCCAGCAGCTCCCATGATCTACAGGGGGCGCGCACTGAAGCTTTCTTT
TRBJ1-3	16	TRBV7-9	.	.	CASSPDRKFSGNTIYF	TGTGCCAGCAGCCCCGACAGGAAGTTCTCTGGAAACACCATATATTTT
TRBJ1-4	16	TRBV7-2	.	TRBD1	CASSLVGDRYYEKLFF	TGTGCCAGCAGCTTAGTTGGGGACAGGTATTATGAAAAACTGTTTTTT
TRBJ2-7	15	TRBV19	.	.	CASSIMSGSSYEQYF	TGTGCCAGTAGTATAATGTCGGGTTCTTCCTACGAGCAGTACTTC
TRBJ1-6	15	TRBV5-6	.	TRBD1	CASSWGQGGNSPLHF	TGTGCCAGCAGCTGGGGACAGGGCGGAAATTCACCCCTCCACTTT
TRBJ2-1	13	TRBV18	once	.	CASSGLTNNEQFF	TGTGCCAGCTCTGGCCTTACAAACAATGAGCAGTTCTTC
TRBJ2-7	13	TRBV18	.	.	CASSPTRTYEQYF	TGTGCCAGCTCCCCAACTAGGACCTACGAGCAGTACTTC
TRBJ2-3	19	TRBV15	.	.	CASRGSGGDIFLGTDTQYF	TGTGCCTCCCGGGGGTCGGGGGGCGATATTTTTTTAGGCACAGATACGCAGTATTTT
TRBJ2-7	14	TRBV5-6	.	TRBD1	CASSFPGQTYEQYF	TGTGCCAGCAGCTTCCCGGGACAGACCTACGAGCAGTACTTC
TRBJ1-2	14	TRBV7-2	.	.	CASSPQGPGYGYTF	TGTGCCAGCAGCCCCCAAGGGCCCGGCTATGGCTACACCTTC
TRBJ1-1	14	TRBV6-5	.	.	CASSTSTTSPEAFF	TGTGCCAGCAGTACATCCACAACGAGCCCTGAAGCTTTCTTT
TRBJ1-2	16	TRBV27	once	.	CASRTAHQTGRSGYTF	TGTGCCAGCAGAACCGCCCACCAGACAGGCCGGTCGGGATACACCTTC
TRBJ1-2	13	TRBV27	.	.	CASSFSRGEGYTF	TGTGCCAGCAGTTTTAGTAGAGGTGAGGGCTACACCTTC
TRBJ1-3	12	TRBV29-1	.	.	CSVEVFRDTIYF	TGCAGCGTTGAAGTTTTTAGAGACACCATATATTTT
TRBJ2-3	16	TRBV3-1/TRBV3-2	.	TRBD2	CASSLIAGGSTDTQYF	TGTGCCAGCAGCTTAATAGCGGGAGGGAGCACAGATACGCAGTATTTT
TRBJ2-3	16	TRBV24-1	.	TRBD2	CATMDAGVFAGDTQYF	TGTGCCACCATGGACGCGGGAGTATTCGCTGGAGATACGCAGTATTTT
TRBJ2-5	14	TRBV7-9	once	TRBD2	CASSFAGGTETQYF	TGTGCCAGCAGCTTCGCGGGAGGGACAGAGACCCAGTACTTC
TRBJ2-1	15	TRBV29-1	.	TRBD2	CSGGLAGGSYNEQFF	TGCAGCGGCGGACTAGCGGGAGGTTCCTACAATGAGCAGTTCTTC
TRBJ2-1	13	TRBV5-1	.	.	CASSLSGVNEQFF	TGCGCCAGCAGCTTGTCAGGGGTCAATGAGCAGTTCTTC
TRBJ1-1	16	TRBV4-3	.	.	CASSQDSGPVNTEAFF	TGCGCCAGCAGCCAAGATTCGGGACCGGTGAACACTGAAGCTTTCTTT
TRBJ2-7	14	TRBV6-5	.	.	CASTPRVVTYEQYF	TGTGCCAGCACCCCCCGGGTCGTAACCTACGAGCAGTACTTC
TRBJ1-2	14	TRBV2	.	TRBD1	CASSEARQGGGYTF	TGTGCCAGCAGTGAAGCTAGACAGGGAGGTGGCTACACCTTC